The entry below gives a single TCR beta chain sequence along with its context. Amplification used 60 Vbeta primers and 13 Jbeta primers. Measured with immunoSEQ multiplex PCR; TCRdb has only the in-frame clones, and not every one. The repertoire consists of roughly 110,000 clones, with around 75% occurring once and the leading ten covering nearly 0.9%. Germline CDR1 and CDR2: MNHEY and SVGAGI. This CDR3 is 15 amino acids long. J gave up 3 bases and V 0 bases, and 3 bases lay outside the gene matches. These data belong to a study of cytomegalovirus exposure and HLA in healthy donors. This cohort consisted of healthy bone marrow donors.

Sequencing was performed on PBMCs. The chain links TRBV6-5 to TRBJ2-5, with 8 bases fitting TRBD1. The clonotype comes from a woman in her 30s in good health and CMV-seronegative. Written as DNA, the CDR3 is TGTGCCAGCAGTTACTCTCCGGGACAGGAAGAGACCCAGTACTTC. Translating it yields CASSYSPGQEETQYF.